This TCR beta chain was sequenced for a study of OX40 agonist ivuxolimab in advanced cancers. Generated by immunoSEQ multiplex PCR, the TCRdb table keeps only in-frame clones and is missing some. Of some 87,000 clones detected, about 90% appear once; the ten largest clones hold 1.5% to 2%. As regards this clone: One junction end does not reproduce the germline sequence, and a read error may be involved.

CDR3 size: 15 residues. Germline-derived CDR1 and CDR2 are SGHRS and YFSETQ. Autoimmune disease history or systemic immunosuppression meant exclusion. The sequencing here drew on CD4+ or CD8+ T cells sorted from blood, taken in a trial of the OX40 agonist ivuxolimab. This receptor was taken from an adult with an advanced solid tumor such as melanoma, head and neck, liver or kidney cancer. The chain is built from TRBV5-1 and TRBJ1-3; a possible D gene is TRBD1 (5 bases). The CDR3 coding sequence is TGCGCCAGCAGCTTGGTGGGGACTGCTGGGAACACCATATATTTT. Amino acids: CASSLVGTAGNTIYF.